This T cell receptor beta chain comes out of a study of Ad26.COV2.S vaccination and SARS-CoV-2 variants. Study context: The vaccine Ad26.COV2.S was put into the muscle once, or twice with 56 days between.

There are a few counts of this clone. Using immunoSEQ multiplex PCR, the repertoire was profiled, and TCRdb retains in-frame clones only, with some absent. The top ten clones hold 3.6% of a sample with approximately 420,000 clones, around 89% of them seen once. The treatment: around 19 received Ad26.COV2.S at low or high dose, single or two shots; roughly 5 received placebo; per-sample allocation not given. Day 63 following the first vaccine or placebo injection was when the samples were taken. This adult donor, from Boston, was 18-55 years old. Vaccine was an Ad26 vector expressing Wuhan-strain SARS-CoV-2 spike. V lost 4 bases and J lost 8, with 14 bases in between. Germline V gives CDR1 SGHKS, CDR2 YYEKEE (reference sequence). There are 13 residues in the CDR3.

The source material was peripheral blood, sampled in a trial of Ad26.COV2.S vaccine versus placebo. The clonotype originates from a person between 18 and 59 years old who received the Ad26.COV2.S COVID-19 vaccine or a placebo. The chain uses TRBV5-5 and TRBJ2-3, with D tentatively TRBD2 (5 bases). CDR3 sequence (DNA): TGTGCCAGCAGCAATCCCGGGGAAGCTACGCAGTATTTT. Residues: CASSNPGEATQYF.